The 28 T cell receptor beta chains in this list originate from one sample, sequenced in a study of post-analysis software for immune sequencing data. Findings and limits, study-wide: The five TRBV segments detected at higher frequency in patients than in controls included TRBV5-6, TRBV5-1 and TRBV20-1.

No antigens are known for them. Unique molecular identifiers tagged the TCR beta cDNA libraries. One entry per CDR3 protein, called by TCRdb with MiXCR from the PCR reads. The repertoire has roughly 700,000 distinct CDR3 sequences, 30% of them found once; the top ten carry around 0.6%. Source material: blood. The receptors come from a girl aged 10-17 years with multiple sclerosis.

In its sample, this clonotype was seen a few times. The V and J genes are TRBV29-1 and TRBJ2-6; the D is unclear. Germline V gene lookup returns CDR1 SQVTM and CDR2 ANQGSEA. Trimming cost V 5 bases and J 1 base, with 9 bases left between them. The CDR3 length is 14 residues. The CDR3 DNA is TGCAGCGTTTACAAGGGATCTGGGGCCAACGTCCTGACTTTC. As protein: CSVYKGSGANVLTF.

The rearrangement links TRBV7-2 to TRBJ1-6; D gene uncertain. Trimming took off 7 bases at V and 0 bases at J, with 16 bases between the two ends. The CDR3 sequence is 17 residues long. Germline V gene lookup returns CDR1 SGHTA and CDR2 FQGNSA. CDR3 in amino acids: CASTHATGSSYNSPLHF. The CDR3 region has the DNA TGTGCCAGCACCCACGCCACCGGGAGCTCCTATAATTCACCCCTCCACTTT.

This clonotype was observed a few times. The V and J genes are TRBV28 and TRBJ2-5; D possibly matches TRBD1 or TRBD2 (5 bases each). The V end lost 6 bases, the J end lost 0 bases, and 14 bases lay between the germline ends. The CDR3 extends over 15 amino acids. The germline gives CDR1 MDHEN, CDR2 SYDVKM. The CDR3 DNA is TGTGCCAGCAGCCGGGGCCGGAACTACCAAGAGACCCAGTACTTC. The encoded protein is CASSRGRNYQETQYF. The variable domain in full, with the rest retrieved from reference TRBV28 and TRBJ2-5, is DVKVTQSSRYLVKRTGEKVFLECVQDMDHENMFWYRQDPGLGLRLIYFSYDVKMKEKGDIPEGYSVSREKKERFSLILESASTNQTSMYLCASSRGRNYQETQYFGPGTRLLVL.

This clonotype was seen more than once but under ten times. The chain employs TRBV11-2 and TRBJ2-5, with D possibly being TRBD1 (5 bases). The CDR3 contains 15 residues. Deletions cut 5 bases from V and 5 bases from J, with 18 bases between. Germline V gene sequence: CDR1 SGHAT, CDR2 FQNNGV. The CDR3 sequence is CASSPGQDMRETQYF. In nucleotides, the CDR3 is TGTGCCAGCAGCCCTGGACAAGACATGAGGGAGACCCAGTACTTC.

V is TRBV7-8 and J is TRBJ1-6, with D unclear. Germline V gene lookup returns CDR1 SGHVS and CDR2 FQNEAQ. The CDR3 runs 12 residues. The V end was cut by 5 bases, the J end by 14 bases, with 13 bases between. The CDR3 is CASSDPYLALHF. CDR3 in DNA: TGTGCCAGCAGCGACCCGTATCTGGCCCTCCACTTT.

The table lists this clonotype with a few counts. The chain employs TRBV6-6 and TRBJ1-5; 9 bases are shared with TRBD1. CDR3 size: 15 residues. V lost 4 bases, J lost 4 bases, and 5 bases stayed unmatched. CDR1 is MNHNY and CDR2 is SVGAGI in the germline V gene (reference sequence). The CDR3 is CASSSPGQGNQPQHF. The CDR3, as DNA: TGTGCCAGCAGTTCCCCGGGACAGGGTAATCAGCCCCAGCATTTT.

The chain's CDR3 is CASSSGQGLNYGYTF. CDR3 sequence (DNA): TGTGCCAGCAGTTCCGGACAGGGACTGAACTATGGCTACACCTTC. The gene calls are TRBV6-5 and TRBJ1-2; 8 bases match TRBD1. In germline, CDR1 is MNHEY, CDR2 SVGAGI. Trimming removed 4 bases from V and 2 bases from J; junction bases left unmatched: 6. This CDR3 comprises 15 residues.

The V call is TRBV6-4, the J call TRBJ2-3; perhaps TRBD2 as D (5 bases). Germline V gene data show CDR1 as MRHNA and CDR2 as SNTAGT. Trimming took 4 bases from V and 2 from J, leaving 16 bases between them. This CDR3 is 16 amino acids long. CDR3 region: CASSAEADTYTDTQYF. For the CDR3, the DNA is TGTGCCAGCAGTGCGGAGGCAGATACCTACACAGATACGCAGTATTTT.

CDR3 bases: TGTGCCAGCAGTTACTCGGAGGGATTCAGCTATGGCTACACCTTC. As protein: CASSYSEGFSYGYTF. The rearrangement joins TRBV6-2 or TRBV6-3 to TRBJ1-2; D not certain. V lost 0 bases and J lost 4, with 12 bases in between. This CDR3 comprises 15 residues. Germline CDR1 reads MNHEY; CDR2 reads SVGEGT.

The J gene is TRBJ1-2, the V gene TRBV7-2; D possibly corresponds to TRBD1 (6 bases). CDR1 is SGHTA, CDR2 FQGNSA, per germline. Trimming removed 1 base at V and 4 bases at J, with 16 bases between. The CDR3 has 16 residues. This CDR3 reads CASSLGGSGQLYGYTF. DNA for the CDR3: TGTGCCAGCAGCTTAGGGGGTTCGGGACAACTCTATGGCTACACCTTC.

As for this clonotype: The junction shows a germline mismatch at one end, possibly a read error. The chain carries TRBV5-1 and TRBJ2-7, with 10 positions matching TRBD1. CDR1 and CDR2 (germline): SGHRS, YFSETQ. The CDR3 runs 15 residues. The CDR3 region is CTSSVRQGAEDEQYF. DNA of the CDR3: TGCACCAGCAGCGTTCGACAGGGGGCGGAAGACGAGCAGTACTTC. The complete variable domain, with remaining parts taken from reference TRBV5-1 and TRBJ2-7, reads KAGVTQTPRYLIKTRGQQVTLSCSPISGHRSVSWYQQTPGQGLQFLFEYFSETQRNKGNFPGRFSGRQFSNSRSEMNVSTLELGDSALYLCTSSVRQGAEDEQYFGPGTRLTVT.

This clonotype was observed a handful of times. This chain joins TRBV18 and TRBJ1-1; D is undetermined. V lost 3 bases and J 0 bases, leaving 5 bases between the germline ends. The CDR3 is 13 residues long. CDR1 KGHSH and CDR2 LQKENI come from the germline V gene. The chain's CDR3 is CASSPAVNTEAFF. The CDR3 region has the DNA TGTGCCAGCTCACCTGCAGTGAACACTGAAGCTTTCTTT.

Only a few counts were recorded for this clonotype. The V call is TRBV5-6, the J call TRBJ2-7; 8 bases are shared with TRBD1. The ends lost 4 bases at V and 3 bases at J; junction bases unmatched: 6. The germline gives CDR1 SGHDT, CDR2 YYEEEE. This CDR3 has 14 residues. The CDR3 DNA is TGTGCCAGCAGCGCGACAGGGGCGCTCTACGAGCAGTACTTC. Encoded protein: CASSATGALYEQYF.

This clonotype has just a few counts. The gene calls are TRBV2 and TRBJ1-2, with a possible D match to TRBD1 (6 bases). Looked up from germline, CDR1 is SNHLY and CDR2 is FYNNEI. The germline V and J ends were trimmed by 3 bases and 13 bases, with 21 bases remaining between them. The CDR3 spans 14 residues. The CDR3 spells CASSEGPGVPSLTF. CDR3 coding DNA: TGTGCCAGCAGTGAGGGTCCAGGGGTCCCTTCCCTCACCTTC.

Many counts were recorded for this clonotype. This chain uses TRBV4-2 with TRBJ2-5, with D perhaps given as TRBD1 or TRBD2 (5 bases each). This CDR3 contains 16 residues. The V end lost 4 bases, the J end lost 4 bases, and 19 bases lay between the germline ends. Germline assignment: CDR1 LGHNA and CDR2 YNFKEQ. As DNA, the CDR3 is TGTGCCAGCAGCCCTATTGGTAGTGCAGGGACAGAGACCCAGTACTTC. It translates to CASSPIGSAGTETQYF.

The chain recombines TRBV7-9 with TRBJ2-1; 10 positions agree with TRBD2. The CDR3 loop spans 17 amino acids. From germline, CDR1 is SEHNR and CDR2 FQNEAQ (reference sequence). V was pared by 4 bases and J by 7 bases, with 13 bases of the junction left unmatched. CDR3 sequence (DNA): TGTGCCAGCAGCTCTACTCGGGAGCGGGGGGGTCGAAATGAGCAGTTCTTC. This encodes CASSSTRERGGRNEQFF.

This clonotype was found once. V and J are TRBV5-6 and TRBJ1-6; 7 bases line up with TRBD1. This CDR3 has 14 amino acids. The germline gives CDR1 SGHDT, CDR2 YYEEEE. V dropped 3 bases and J dropped 9; count of bases not matched to a gene: 6. The CDR3 nucleotides read TGTGCCAGCAGCTATAGGGGGCGCGGTTCACCCCTCCACTTT. Protein: CASSYRGRGSPLHF.

The chain joins TRBV7-2 to TRBJ1-6, with D unclear. Germline CDR1 and CDR2: SGHTA and FQGNSA. The CDR3 has 16 amino acids. Between the trimmed V and J ends, which lost 0 bases and 7 bases, there was a span of 13 bases. CDR3 sequence: CASSLAAGRRNSPLHF. The CDR3 coding sequence is TGTGCCAGCAGCTTAGCGGCCGGCCGGAGAAATTCACCCCTCCACTTT.

CDR3 in DNA: TGTGCCAGCAGTGTTCACAGGGGGAACACCGGGGAGCTGTTTTTT. This encodes CASSVHRGNTGELFF. This chain uses TRBV2 with TRBJ2-2, with 7 bases matching TRBD1. CDR1 is SNHLY, CDR2 FYNNEI, per germline. This CDR3 has 15 amino acids. The V segment lost 4 bases and the J segment 1 base; nucleotides outside the gene matches: 3.

This clonotype was seen a handful of times. This chain uses TRBV10-3 with TRBJ1-6, with TRBD1 matching 10 bases. The germline CDR1 and CDR2 sequences are ENHRY and SYGVKD. The junction had 2 bases not matched to a gene; V was cut back by 5 bases and J by 7 bases. This CDR3 contains 14 residues. The CDR3 sequence: CAISRDRGNSPLHF. The CDR3 DNA follows: TGTGCCATCAGTCGGGACAGGGGCAATTCACCCCTCCACTTT.

This clonotype occurred many times. V and J are TRBV10-3 and TRBJ2-5, with D maybe TRBD1 (5 bases). Trimming removed 2 bases at V and 1 base at J, with 11 bases between. Germline lookup yields CDR1 ENHRY and CDR2 SYGVKD. The CDR3 runs to 15 residues. CDR3 protein: CAISEPTGPQETQYF. The CDR3 bases are TGTGCCATCAGTGAGCCTACAGGACCCCAAGAGACCCAGTACTTC.

The J gene is TRBJ2-1, the V gene TRBV2; either TRBD1 or TRBD2 may supply D (5 bases each). The CDR3 loop spans 15 amino acids. The V end was cut by 5 bases, the J end by 8 bases, with 19 bases between. Per the germline V gene, CDR1 is SNHLY and CDR2 is FYNNEI. The DNA for the CDR3 is TGTGCCAGCAGTCCACTAGAGGGACCGGTCGATGAGCAGTTCTTC. Its protein is CASSPLEGPVDEQFF. Looking up the rest from reference TRBV2 and TRBJ2-1 gives the full variable domain: EPEVTQTPSHQVTQMGQEVILRCVPISNHLYFYWYRQILGQKVEFLVSFYNNEISEKSEIFDDQFSVERPDGSNFTLKIRSTKLEDSAMYFCASSPLEGPVDEQFFGPGTRLTVL.

This clonotype was counted only a few times. The V gene is TRBV5-1, the J gene TRBJ2-3; D remains ambiguous. The CDR3 runs to 14 residues. Germline V gives CDR1 SGHRS, CDR2 YFSETQ. Trimming pared 0 bases from V and 4 bases from J, leaving 9 bases between. Here the CDR3 DNA reads TGCGCCAGCAGCTTGGCCGTTGTACCAGATACGCAGTATTTT. Its protein product is CASSLAVVPDTQYF. Combining the CDR3 with reference TRBV5-1 and TRBJ2-3 gives the whole variable domain KAGVTQTPRYLIKTRGQQVTLSCSPISGHRSVSWYQQTPGQGLQFLFEYFSETQRNKGNFPGRFSGRQFSNSRSEMNVSTLELGDSALYLCASSLAVVPDTQYFGPGTRLTVL.

This clonotype was seen a few times. The rearrangement uses TRBV15 and TRBJ1-2, with D unclear. From germline, CDR1 is LNHNV and CDR2 YYDKDF (reference sequence). This CDR3 region has 16 residues. The ends were cut back, 0 bases at V and 4 bases at J, with 15 bases in the middle. CDR3 in amino acids: CATSRDPQRAGYGYTF. The CDR3 DNA reads TGTGCCACCAGCAGAGACCCACAGAGGGCCGGCTATGGCTACACCTTC.

This clonotype has a handful of counts. This chain connects TRBV7-2 to TRBJ2-6; D gene ambiguous. Trimming left V 3 bases short and J 0 bases short, with 9 bases between. CDR3 length: 16 amino acids. Germline V lookup: CDR1 SGHTA, CDR2 FQGNSA. CDR3 sequence: CASSLYRSSGANVLTF. DNA for the CDR3: TGTGCCAGCAGCTTGTACAGAAGCTCTGGGGCCAACGTCCTGACTTTC.

V usage is TRBV20-1 and J usage is TRBJ2-5; D gene ambiguous. V was pared by 5 bases and J by 5 bases, with 9 bases between. The CDR3 loop spans 11 amino acids. The V gene's germline CDR1 is DFQATT and CDR2 SNEGSKA (reference sequence). The DNA of the CDR3 is TGCAGTGCTGCCCATGGGGAGACCCAGTACTTC. Its translation is CSAAHGETQYF.

V gene TRBV27 combines with J gene TRBJ2-1; 9 nucleotides agree with TRBD2. V gave up 3 bases and J gave up 6 bases; unmatched junction bases: 6. Germline lookup yields CDR1 MNHEY and CDR2 SMNVEV (reference sequence). The CDR3 loop spans 15 amino acids. The CDR3 loop reads CASSFSAGGFNEQFF. The CDR3 nucleotides read TGTGCCAGCAGTTTTTCGGCGGGAGGGTTCAATGAGCAGTTCTTC.

The table lists this clonotype with a few counts. The chain carries TRBV5-1 and TRBJ2-1; a weak D match, TRBD1 (5 bases). The CDR3 contains 13 residues. CDR1 and CDR2 from the germline V gene are SGHRS and YFSETQ. V was clipped by 4 bases and J by 6 bases, with 11 bases between them. CDR3 bases: TGCGCCAGCAGCCCGGACATTATCAATGAGCAGTTCTTC. Translated: CASSPDIINEQFF.